These T cell receptor beta chains were read from a single sample in a study of response to subunit inactivated influenza vaccine. TCRdb re-derived calls from the RT-PCR reads in MiXCR, one entry per CDR3 protein. The data show 590,000 or so distinct CDR3 sequences, around 13% seen once. Source: PBMCs from blood, taken less than 15 days before vaccination. All receptors come from a man between 50 and 59 years old who received an inactivated influenza vaccine. Both conserved end residues are part of each CDR3. The D gene is left open where the match is weak. Clone size appears in some rows only: once, few, many, or a class for an expanded clone.

- | TRBJ1-1 | TRBV6-1 | few | TGTGCCAGCAGTGACCGGCCAGACACTGAAGCTTTCTTT | CASSDRPDTEAFF
- | TRBJ2-1 | TRBV30 | few | TGTGCCTGGAGCTCCCAGGCAGGTAGTGAGCAGTTCTTC | CAWSSQAGSEQFF
TRBD2 | TRBJ2-1 | TRBV24-1 | - | TGTGCCACCTCCCGACTAGCGGGAGAGAGTGATGAGCAGTTCTTC | CATSRLAGESDEQFF
- | TRBJ2-7 | TRBV4-3 | - | TGCGCCAGCAGCTCTTCGGGACTTTCAGCCTACGAGCAGTACTTC | CASSSSGLSAYEQYF
TRBD2 | TRBJ2-3 | TRBV6-2/TRBV6-3 | few | TGTGCCAGCAGTCGGACTAGCGGGATCCCAGATACGCAGTATTTT | CASSRTSGIPDTQYF
TRBD1 | TRBJ2-3 | TRBV10-3 | - | TGTGCCATCAGCGCGGGACAGGGAGGCACAGATACGCAGTATTTT | CAISAGQGGTDTQYF
- | TRBJ2-6 | TRBV28 | few | TGTGCCAGCAGTTTCGGAAACAGGGTTTCGCTGGGCCCTGGGGCCAACGTCCTGACTTTC | CASSFGNRVSLGPGANVLTF
- | TRBJ2-1 | TRBV25-1 | - | TGTGCCAGCAGTGAATTTGCGGGGAGCTACAATGAGCAGTTCTTC | CASSEFAGSYNEQFF
- | TRBJ2-2 | TRBV10-2 | - | TGCGCCAGCAGTCTCTTTGGCGGTGGGGCGAACACCGGGGAGCTGTTTTTT | CASSLFGGGANTGELFF
TRBD1 | TRBJ2-1 | TRBV12-3/TRBV12-4 | few | TGTGCCAGCAGTCCCCGGGACAGGGGGTTGGATGAGCAGTTCTTC | CASSPRDRGLDEQFF
TRBD1 | TRBJ2-3 | TRBV24-1 | few | TGTGCCACCCGAGGGGGCCTGAGAGATACGCAGTATTTT | CATRGGLRDTQYF
TRBD2 | TRBJ2-3 | TRBV28 | few | TGTGCCAGCCGCCTAGCGGGAGTGACAGATACGCAGTATTTT | CASRLAGVTDTQYF
TRBD1 | TRBJ2-7 | TRBV7-8 | - | TGTGCCAGCAGCTGGACAGGGGAATACTACGAGCAGTACTTC | CASSWTGEYYEQYF
- | TRBJ2-1 | TRBV7-9 | few | TGTGCCAGCAGCTTAGCGCGAGGGGGAATGAGTGAGCAGTTCTTC | CASSLARGGMSEQFF
- | TRBJ1-5 | TRBV6-1 | few | TGTGCCAGCAGCTTGACGGCGAGTTTCAATCAGCCCCAGCATTTT | CASSLTASFNQPQHF
- | TRBJ2-2 | TRBV12-3/TRBV12-4 | few | TGTGCCAGCACCCAGGCAACAGCGAACACCGGGGAGCTGTTTTTT | CASTQATANTGELFF
- | TRBJ1-2 | TRBV3-1 | many | TGTGCCAGCAGCCAAGTTGGGGTCACCTTC | CASSQVGVTF
TRBD1 | TRBJ2-5 | TRBV29-1 | few | TGCAGCGTGGGCCGGGACAGCCTGGGGGAGACCCAGTACTTC | CSVGRDSLGETQYF
TRBD1 | TRBJ2-7 | TRBV4-3 | few | TGCGCCAGCAGTAGTTCACCCGGGACAGGGGTCGAGCAGTACTTC | CASSSSPGTGVEQYF
- | TRBJ2-1 | TRBV4-2 | - | TGTGCCAGCAGCCAAGAATTCTTGTCAGAGCAGTTCTTC | CASSQEFLSEQFF